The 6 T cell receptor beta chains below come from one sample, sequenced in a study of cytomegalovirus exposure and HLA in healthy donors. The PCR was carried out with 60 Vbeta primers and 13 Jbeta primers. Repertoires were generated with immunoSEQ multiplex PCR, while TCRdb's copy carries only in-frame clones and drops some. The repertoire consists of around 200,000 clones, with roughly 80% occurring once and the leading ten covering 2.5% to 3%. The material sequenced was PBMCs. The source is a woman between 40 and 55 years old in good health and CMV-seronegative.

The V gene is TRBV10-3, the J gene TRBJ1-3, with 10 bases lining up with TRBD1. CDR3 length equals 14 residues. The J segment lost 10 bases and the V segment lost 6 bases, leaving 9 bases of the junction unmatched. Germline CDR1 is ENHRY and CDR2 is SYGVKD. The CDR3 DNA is TGTGCCATCAGCCCGGGACAGGGGTCTACAACCATATATTTT. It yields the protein CAISPGQGSTTIYF.

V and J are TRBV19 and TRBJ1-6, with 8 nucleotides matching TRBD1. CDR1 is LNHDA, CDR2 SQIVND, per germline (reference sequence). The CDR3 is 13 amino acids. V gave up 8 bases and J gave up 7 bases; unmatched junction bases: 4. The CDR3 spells CASFDRGNSPLHF. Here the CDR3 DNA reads TGTGCCAGTTTCGACAGGGGCAATTCACCCCTCCACTTT.

The DNA of the CDR3 is TGTGCCAGCAGCCTTATACAGGCAAACTCCTACGAGCAGTACTTC. Amino acid sequence: CASSLIQANSYEQYF. V is TRBV14 and J is TRBJ2-7, with D possibly being TRBD1 (5 bases). Germline V lookup: CDR1 SGHDN, CDR2 FVKESK. Trimming shortened V by 4 bases and J by 0 bases, and 13 bases separated the two germline ends. CDR3 length: 15 amino acids. The full variable domain, rest sourced from reference TRBV14 and TRBJ2-7, is EAGVTQFPSHSVIEKGQTVTLRCDPISGHDNLYWYRRVMGKEIKFLLHFVKESKQDESGMPNNRFLAERTGGTYSTLKVQPAELEDSGVYFCASSLIQANSYEQYFGPGTRLTVT.

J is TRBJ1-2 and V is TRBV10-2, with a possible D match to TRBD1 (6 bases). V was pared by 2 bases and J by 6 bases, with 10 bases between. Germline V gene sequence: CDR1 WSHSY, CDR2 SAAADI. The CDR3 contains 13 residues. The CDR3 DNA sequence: TGCGCCAGCAGTGAGAGGCCAGGGGATGGCTACACCTTC. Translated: CASSERPGDGYTF.

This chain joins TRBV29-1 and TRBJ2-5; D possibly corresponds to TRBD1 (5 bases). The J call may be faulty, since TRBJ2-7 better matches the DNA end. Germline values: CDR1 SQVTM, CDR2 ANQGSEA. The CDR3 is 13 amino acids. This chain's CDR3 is CSATGHVSYEQYF. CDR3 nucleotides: TGCAGCGCCACAGGACACGTGAGCTACGAGCAGTACTTC.

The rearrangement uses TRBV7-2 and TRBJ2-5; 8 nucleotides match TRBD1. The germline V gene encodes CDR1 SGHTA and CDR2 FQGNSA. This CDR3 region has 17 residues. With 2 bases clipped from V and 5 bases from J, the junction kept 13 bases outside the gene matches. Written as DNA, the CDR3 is TGTGCCAGCAGCTTAATCTTCGGACAGGGCTCCAGGGAGACCCAGTACTTC. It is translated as CASSLIFGQGSRETQYF.